This T cell receptor beta chain was sequenced in a study of molecular identifiers for immune sequencing clone quantification. The overall study: In replicates, RNA taken from roughly 21,000 or 96,000 naive CD8 cells was divided five ways, and four portions underwent sequencing.

The CDR3 covers 15 residues. V lost 5 bases, J lost 3 bases, and 10 bases stayed unmatched. Germline V gene data show CDR1 as DFQATT and CDR2 as SNEGSKA (reference sequence). Findings and limits, study-wide: For highly expanded clones, sizes could be underestimated when identical TCR molecules share a barcode.

TCR libraries were built in bulk with a published protocol and specific TCR primers. Each CDR3 protein gets one entry after TCRdb re-called the PCR reads with MiXCR. The sample holds hundreds of thousands of distinct CDR3 sequences, around 25% seen once. This clonotype occurred a few times. Its target is unknown. The specimen was naive CD8+ T cells from blood, with Jurkat cell RNA spiked in. Subset reported: FACS-sorted CD8+CD4-CCR7+CD45RA+ naive T cells. This clonotype was sampled from a human donor in good health. Some libraries in this study had Jurkat cell RNA spiked in. The chain links TRBV20-1 to TRBJ2-7, with TRBD1 matching 10 bases. CDR3 protein: CSAPHGTGVHYEQYF. The CDR3 coding sequence is TGCAGTGCTCCCCACGGGACAGGGGTTCACTACGAGCAGTACTTC.